This T cell receptor (beta chain) was sequenced for a study of shared clonotypes between healthy human individuals (dated by TCRdb to between 2020 and 2021). Some background on the complete study: The cohort included three men and two women between 18 and 49 years of age. To estimate repertoire size and how much clonotype sharing occurs between individuals, the study deeply sequenced the blood TCR repertoires of roughly 5 healthy adults. To increase sequencing depth and limit assay-specific biases, different laboratories used diverse techniques to prepare libraries and sequence TCR repertoires. Per donor, leukapheresis produced somewhere between about 0.85 and 8.9 billion PBMCs.

What the research found in general, with its limitations: Based on pairwise subsampling, the degree of clonotype sharing among donors was expected to be affected by sequencing depth. The small number of donors limited the genetic and exposure-history diversity represented. Only blood was sampled, and tissue TCR repertoires likely differ from those in blood.

The donors were healthy, HIV-negative adults with no recently reported acute infections or vaccinations. Every donor was a Caucasian adult living in Nashville, Tennessee, USA. In the unsorted samples, approximately 85 million PBMCs were counted, and genomic DNA was extracted using the QIAamp DNA Blood Mini kit. After blood collection by leukapheresis, PBMCs were isolated using Ficoll-Histopaque density gradient centrifugation and then cryopreserved in the vapor phase of liquid nitrogen. At least ten counts were recorded for this clone. No antigen is known for it. Base qualities are missing; no much larger clone stands one base away. The CDR3, cysteine through phenylalanine, is 14 amino acids long. Only the CDR3 part of the read is kept: 42 bases, read in frame from the first base. Reading the germline V gene gives CDR1 MGHDK and CDR2 SYGVNS. V loses 8 bases at its end and J loses 1 base; junction bases beyond the gene matches: 7.

Using the deep immunoSEQ assay, multiplex PCR amplified TCR CDR3 regions from genomic DNA. For each cell subset, the extracted genomic DNA was distributed evenly across all wells of several immunoSEQ 96-well plates, and each plate served as one replicate. Each replicate PCR for unsorted PBMC received 250 to 300 ng genomic DNA, equal to 30,000 or so T cell genomes. Unsorted PBMC genomic DNA was sequenced across ten immunoSEQ deep assay plates. Purified libraries were measured with a Qubit 3.0 fluorometer, size-checked on a Bioanalyzer 2100, and measured again with the KAPA Library Quantification kit. Every immunoSEQ 96-well plate was sequenced on a separate single-read 150-cycle Illumina NextSeq 550 flow cell. Per the original workflow: The immunoSEQ output contained only junctional sequences without quality scores, so filtering could not match that applied to full-length reads. Sequences were annotated with PyIR, a Python wrapper for IgBLAST v1.9, and V/J genes and CDR3 were assigned using IMGT germline references. Any read was removed if the V/J assignment was weak (E-value above 1e-6), the CDR3 was missing, or the read contained stop codons, out-of-frame junctions, or ambiguous translated residues. V3J clonotypes were defined as sequences sharing the same inferred V gene, J gene, and CDR3 amino acid sequence. To compute the percentage overlap between repertoires, the number of shared unique clonotypes was divided by the size of the smaller repertoire. Three approaches were used to assess repertoire richness: RTK rarefaction, the Chao1 estimator, and Recon v2.1 estimates of unobserved clonotypes. Drawn from immuneACCESS, this table holds only the in-frame rearrangements with V and J called that TCRdb kept. Clones are partly lost; checked studies trace under half to an unresolved V gene and leave the rest unexplained. The D gene and trimming were derived from the DNA, and the V and J assignments and clone size from that table. This sample comprises around 480,000 clones, approximately 79% of them detected only once. In total, the top ten clones hold around an eighth of the sample.

Sequencing was performed on PBMCs. This sequence uses TRBV25-1 and TRBJ2-7, with 8 central nucleotides matching TRBD1. The receptor comes from a woman in her thirties or forties in good health. Some clones in this sample may be carry-over from other donors' samples. The DNA sequence reads TGTGCCAGCGGCGGACAGGGTCGATCCTACGAGCAGTACTTC. Translated, this gives CASGGQGRSYEQYF.